This T cell receptor beta chain stems from a study of blood T cells in healthy people across ages. This clonotype came up many times. With 4 bases removed from V and 4 bases from J, the gap between germline ends came to 7 bases. This CDR3 spans 12 amino acids. Together with a sample-barcoded 5' primer, a J-beta primer mix was included in a second PCR lasting about 6 to 11 cycles. TCRdb reprocessed the 5' RACE reads with MiXCR, giving one entry per CDR3 protein. Among some 900,000 distinct CDR3 sequences, 25% to 30% were seen once, and the ten largest hold roughly 17%. The V gene is TRBV12-3 or TRBV12-4, the J gene TRBJ1-2; possibly TRBD1 for D (6 bases). Sequenced material: blood. This TCR was sampled from a woman of 80 years or more in good health. DNA of the CDR3: TGTGCCAGCAGTTCGACAGGCTATGGCTACACCTTC. It encodes CASSSTGYGYTF.